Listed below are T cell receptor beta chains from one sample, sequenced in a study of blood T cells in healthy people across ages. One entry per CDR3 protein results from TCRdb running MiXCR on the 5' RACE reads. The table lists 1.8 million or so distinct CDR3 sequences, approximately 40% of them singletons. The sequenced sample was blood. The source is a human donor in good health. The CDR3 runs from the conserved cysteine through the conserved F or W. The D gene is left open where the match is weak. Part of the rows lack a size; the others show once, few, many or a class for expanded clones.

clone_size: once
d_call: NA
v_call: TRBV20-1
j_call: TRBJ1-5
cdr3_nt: TGCAGTGGGCTTAGGGTCCTAGGGGGTTATAGCAATCAGCCCCAGCATTTT
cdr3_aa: CSGLRVLGGYSNQPQHF

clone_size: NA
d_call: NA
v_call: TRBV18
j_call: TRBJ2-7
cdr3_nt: TGTGCCAGCTCACCGCTACAGAAGAGCTCCTACGAGCAGTACTTC
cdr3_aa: CASSPLQKSSYEQYF

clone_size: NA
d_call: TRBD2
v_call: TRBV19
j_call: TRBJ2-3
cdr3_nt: TGTGCCAGTATTGGACTAGCGACAGATACGCAGTATTTT
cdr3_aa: CASIGLATDTQYF

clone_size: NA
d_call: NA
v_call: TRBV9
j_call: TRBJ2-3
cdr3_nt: TGTACCAGCAGCGCCTGGGACTCCTACACAGATACGCAGTATTTT
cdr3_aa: CTSSAWDSYTDTQYF

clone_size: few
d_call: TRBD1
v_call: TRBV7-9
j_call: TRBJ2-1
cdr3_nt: TGTGCCAGCAGCCTTTACTATGGACAGGCCGCCGGAGCCAATGAGCAGTTCTTC
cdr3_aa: CASSLYYGQAAGANEQFF

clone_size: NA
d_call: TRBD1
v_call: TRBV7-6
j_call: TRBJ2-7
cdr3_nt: TGTGCCAGCAGCGCTACGACAGGGGTCTACGAGCAGTACTTC
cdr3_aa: CASSATTGVYEQYF

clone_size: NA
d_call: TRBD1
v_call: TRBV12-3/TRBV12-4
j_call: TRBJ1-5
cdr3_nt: TGTGCCAGCAGTTTAGCGCACAGGGGGACTCAGCCCCAGCATTTT
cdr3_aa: CASSLAHRGTQPQHF

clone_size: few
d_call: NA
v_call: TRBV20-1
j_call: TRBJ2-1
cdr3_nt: TGCAGTGCTAGATCGGGGGATGAGCAGTTCTTC
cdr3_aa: CSARSGDEQFF

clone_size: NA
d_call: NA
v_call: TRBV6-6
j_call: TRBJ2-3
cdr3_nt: TGTGCCAGCAGTTCCCAGGGCGGGGCCACAGATACGCAGTATTTT
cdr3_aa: CASSSQGGATDTQYF

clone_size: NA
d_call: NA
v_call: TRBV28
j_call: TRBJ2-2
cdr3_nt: TGTGCCAGCAGTCCCTTACAGGGGAACACCGGGGAGCTGTTTTTT
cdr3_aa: CASSPLQGNTGELFF

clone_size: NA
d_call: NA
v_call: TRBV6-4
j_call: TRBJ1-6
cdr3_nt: TGTGCCAGCAGTGACTCGAATAGAAAAGATTCACCCCTCCACTTT
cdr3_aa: CASSDSNRKDSPLHF

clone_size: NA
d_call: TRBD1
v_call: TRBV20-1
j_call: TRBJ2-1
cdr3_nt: TGCAGTGCAAGGAGGACAGGGGGCATCAATGAGCAGTTCTTC
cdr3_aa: CSARRTGGINEQFF

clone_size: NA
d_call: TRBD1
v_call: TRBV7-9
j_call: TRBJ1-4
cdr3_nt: TGTGCCAGCAGCTATCCATGGACAGGGAGGAAGGAAAAGCTGTTTTTT
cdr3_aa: CASSYPWTGRKEKLFF

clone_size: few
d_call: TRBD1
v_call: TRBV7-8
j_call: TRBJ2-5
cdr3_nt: TGTGCCAGCAGCTTAGTCGTAGGGGTGGACAGGGGTCAAGAGACCCAGTACTTC
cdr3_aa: CASSLVVGVDRGQETQYF

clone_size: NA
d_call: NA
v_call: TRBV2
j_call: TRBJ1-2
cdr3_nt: TGTGCCAGCAGCCAAGCGTCGGCTAACTATGGCTACACCTTC
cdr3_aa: CASSQASANYGYTF

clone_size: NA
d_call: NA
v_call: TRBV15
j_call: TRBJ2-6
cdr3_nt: TGTGCCACCACGACAGACCTCACTGGGGCCAACGTCCTGACTTTC
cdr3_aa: CATTTDLTGANVLTF

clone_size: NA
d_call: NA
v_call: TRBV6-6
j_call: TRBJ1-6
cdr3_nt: TGTGCCAGCAGTTACTCCGAGGGGCCCCGGGGGTCACCCCTCCACTTT
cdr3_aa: CASSYSEGPRGSPLHF

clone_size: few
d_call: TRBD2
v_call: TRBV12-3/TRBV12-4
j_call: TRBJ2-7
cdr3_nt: TGTGCCAGCAGCCGGGGGGGGAACGAGCAGTACTTC
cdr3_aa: CASSRGGNEQYF

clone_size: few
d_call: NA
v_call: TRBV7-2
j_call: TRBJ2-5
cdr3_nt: TGTGCCAGCAGCTTTTATTCGGGTGGCGGGGAGACCCAGTACTTC
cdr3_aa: CASSFYSGGGETQYF

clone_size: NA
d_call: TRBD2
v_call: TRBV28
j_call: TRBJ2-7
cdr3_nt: TGTGCCAGCAGCGAACCCGGGACTAGCGGTTACGAGCAGTACTTC
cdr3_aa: CASSEPGTSGYEQYF

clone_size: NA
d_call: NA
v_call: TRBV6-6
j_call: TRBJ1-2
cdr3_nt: TGTGCCAGCTCCGGGGAGGGCACTTTCTATGGCTACACCTTC
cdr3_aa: CASSGEGTFYGYTF

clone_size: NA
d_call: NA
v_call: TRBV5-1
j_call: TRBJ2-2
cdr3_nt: TGCGCCAGCAGCCGACCACAGGCCAACACCGGGGAGCTGTTTTTT
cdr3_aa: CASSRPQANTGELFF

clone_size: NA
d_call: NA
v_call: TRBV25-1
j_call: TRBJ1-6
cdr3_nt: TGTGCCAGCAGTGAATTTAAAGGGAGGCATTCACCCCTCCACTTT
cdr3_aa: CASSEFKGRHSPLHF

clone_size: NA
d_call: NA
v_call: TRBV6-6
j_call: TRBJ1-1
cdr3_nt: TGTGCCAGCAGTTCGGGGGTCCGGGGCACTGAAGCTTTCTTT
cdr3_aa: CASSSGVRGTEAFF

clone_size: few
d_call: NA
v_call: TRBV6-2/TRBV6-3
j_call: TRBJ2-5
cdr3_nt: TGTGCCAGCAGTACCCAGGACCCGTACCAAGAGACCCAGTACTTC
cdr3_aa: CASSTQDPYQETQYF

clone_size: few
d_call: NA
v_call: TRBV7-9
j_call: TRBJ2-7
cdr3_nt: TGTGCTAGCAGGGCCGGTACAAGGTCCTACGAGCAGTACTTC
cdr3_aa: CASRAGTRSYEQYF

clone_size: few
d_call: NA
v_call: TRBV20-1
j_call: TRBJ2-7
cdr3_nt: TGCAGTGCTAGACCAACTAGTCCCTACTCCTACGAGCAGTACTTC
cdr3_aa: CSARPTSPYSYEQYF

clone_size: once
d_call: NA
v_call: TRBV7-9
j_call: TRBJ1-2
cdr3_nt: TGTGCCAGCAGCTTAGTTATGGAAGTAGATGGCTACACCTTC
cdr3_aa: CASSLVMEVDGYTF

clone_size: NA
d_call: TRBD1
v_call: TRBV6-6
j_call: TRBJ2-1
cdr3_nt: TGTGCCAGCACCAGACAGGGTGAGCAGTTCTTC
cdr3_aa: CASTRQGEQFF

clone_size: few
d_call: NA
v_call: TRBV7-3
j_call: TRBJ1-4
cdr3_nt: TGTGCCAGCAGCTCCTTGTGTCTCTTAACTAATGAAAAACTGTTTTTT
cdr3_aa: CASSSLCLLTNEKLFF

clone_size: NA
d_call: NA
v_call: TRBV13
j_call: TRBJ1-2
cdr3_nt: TGTGCCAGCAGCTCTCTCCCCTTGGTTGGCTACACCTTC
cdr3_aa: CASSSLPLVGYTF

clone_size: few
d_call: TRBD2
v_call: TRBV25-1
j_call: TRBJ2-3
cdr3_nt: TGTGCCAGCCCCTCGGTTGGGAGACCCGGGACTAGCGGGTTTGGGCGCACAGATACGCAGTATTTT
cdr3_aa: CASPSVGRPGTSGFGRTDTQYF

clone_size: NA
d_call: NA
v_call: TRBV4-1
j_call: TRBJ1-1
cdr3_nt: TGCGCCAGCAGCTTGACAGCGACCATGAACACTGAAGCTTTCTTT
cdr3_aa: CASSLTATMNTEAFF

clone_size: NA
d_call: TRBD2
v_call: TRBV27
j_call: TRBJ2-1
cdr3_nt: TGTGCCAGCAGTTCCCCCACGCTAGCGGGGGGTCACAATGAGCAGTTCTTC
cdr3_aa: CASSSPTLAGGHNEQFF

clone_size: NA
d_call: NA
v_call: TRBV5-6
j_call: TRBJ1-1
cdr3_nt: TGTGCCAGCAGCTTGGCCCTGGGAGGGGACACTGAAGCTTTCTTT
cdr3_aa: CASSLALGGDTEAFF

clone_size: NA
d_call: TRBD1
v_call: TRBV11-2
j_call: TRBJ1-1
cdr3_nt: TGTGCCAGCAGCTTAGGGCGACAGGGACTGAGACGGACTGAAGCTTTCTTT
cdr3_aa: CASSLGRQGLRRTEAFF

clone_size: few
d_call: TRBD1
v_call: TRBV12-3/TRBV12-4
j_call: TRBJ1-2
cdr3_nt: TGTGCCAGCAGCCCTTCTAGGACAGGGTTGGGTGGCTACACCTTC
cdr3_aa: CASSPSRTGLGGYTF

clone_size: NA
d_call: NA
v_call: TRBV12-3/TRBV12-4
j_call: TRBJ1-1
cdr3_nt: TGTGCCAGCAGTTTGGAGGCTTCTGAAGCTTTCTTT
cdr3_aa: CASSLEASEAFF

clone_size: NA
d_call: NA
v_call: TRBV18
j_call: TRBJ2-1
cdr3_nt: TGTGCCAGCTCACCAACGGCGACCGCCTACAATGAGCAGTTCTTC
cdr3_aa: CASSPTATAYNEQFF

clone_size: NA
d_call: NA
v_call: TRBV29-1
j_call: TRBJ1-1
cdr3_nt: TGCAGCGTTGGCCGGGGGTTTGGCACTGAAGCTTTCTTT
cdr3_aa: CSVGRGFGTEAFF

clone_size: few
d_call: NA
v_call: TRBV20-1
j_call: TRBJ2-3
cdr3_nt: TGCAGTGCTAGAGAGAGGGGGTTGACAGATACGCAGTATTTT
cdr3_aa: CSARERGLTDTQYF

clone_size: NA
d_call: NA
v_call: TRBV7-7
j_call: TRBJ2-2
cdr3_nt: TGTGCCGGCAGCTCTTCACTAGGCGACACCGGGGAGCTGTTTTTT
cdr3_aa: CAGSSSLGDTGELFF

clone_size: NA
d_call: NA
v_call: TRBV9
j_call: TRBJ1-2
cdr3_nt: TGTGCCAGCAGCGTAGACGGACAGCTGGGGGGCTACACCTTC
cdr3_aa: CASSVDGQLGGYTF

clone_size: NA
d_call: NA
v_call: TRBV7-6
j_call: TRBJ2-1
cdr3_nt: TGTGCCAGCAGCTTAGTATCTAGGGGCGGAGAGCAGTTCTTC
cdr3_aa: CASSLVSRGGEQFF

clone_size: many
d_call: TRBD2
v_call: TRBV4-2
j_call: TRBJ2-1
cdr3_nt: TGTGCCAGCAGCCAAGTCGGCGGGGGGGCCTTGGATGAGCAGTTCTTC
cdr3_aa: CASSQVGGGALDEQFF

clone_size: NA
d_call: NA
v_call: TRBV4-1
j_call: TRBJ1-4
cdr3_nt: TGCGCCAGCAGCCGAATCGGACGGACCGAGGCTGAAAAACTGTTTTTT
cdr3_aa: CASSRIGRTEAEKLFF

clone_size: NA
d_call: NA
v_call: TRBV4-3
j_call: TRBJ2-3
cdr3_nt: TGCGCCAGCAGCCGAATAACAGGGCCTTACACAGATACGCAGTATTTT
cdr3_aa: CASSRITGPYTDTQYF

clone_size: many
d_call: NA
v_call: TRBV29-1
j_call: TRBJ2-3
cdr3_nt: TGCAGCGTTGAATCACGAAACACAGATACGCAGTATTTT
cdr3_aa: CSVESRNTDTQYF

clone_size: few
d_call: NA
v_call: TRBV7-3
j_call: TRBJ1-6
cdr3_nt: TGTGCCAGCAGCTTATCCCGCCCGGGAAGGAATTCACCCCTCCACTTT
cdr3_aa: CASSLSRPGRNSPLHF

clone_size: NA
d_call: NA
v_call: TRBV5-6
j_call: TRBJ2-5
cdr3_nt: TGTGCCAGCAGCTTTCAGGCTCTACAAGAGACCCAGTACTTC
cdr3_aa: CASSFQALQETQYF

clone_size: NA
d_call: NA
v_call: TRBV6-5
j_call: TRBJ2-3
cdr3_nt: TGTGCCAGCAGTTACGCCCGTGTCACAGATACGCAGTATTTT
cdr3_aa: CASSYARVTDTQYF

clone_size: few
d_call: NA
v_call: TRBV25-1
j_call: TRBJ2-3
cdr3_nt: TGTGCCAGCATTCCCGGGACCAATATTACCGATACGCAGTATTTT
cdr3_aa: CASIPGTNITDTQYF

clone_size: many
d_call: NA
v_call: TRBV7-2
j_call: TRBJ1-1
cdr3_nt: TGTGCCAGCAGACTAGGCTTGAACACTGAAGCTTTCTTT
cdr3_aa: CASRLGLNTEAFF

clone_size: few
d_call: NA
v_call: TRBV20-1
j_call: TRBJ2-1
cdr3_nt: TGCAGTTCTACGGCTTTGAATGAGCAGTTCTTC
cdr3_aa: CSSTALNEQFF

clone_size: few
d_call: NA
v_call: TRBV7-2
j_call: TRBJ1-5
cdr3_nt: TGTGCCAGCAGCTTATATCCCGTAAATAGCAATCAGCCCCAGCATTTT
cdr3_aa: CASSLYPVNSNQPQHF

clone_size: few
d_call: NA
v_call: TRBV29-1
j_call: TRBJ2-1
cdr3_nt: TGCAGCGTTGATGGGATGGATGAGCAGTTCTTC
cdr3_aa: CSVDGMDEQFF

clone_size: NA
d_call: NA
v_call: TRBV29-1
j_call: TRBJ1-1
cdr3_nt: TGCGGCGTTGAAGGGCGACAGATGAACACTGAAGCTTTCTTT
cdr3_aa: CGVEGRQMNTEAFF

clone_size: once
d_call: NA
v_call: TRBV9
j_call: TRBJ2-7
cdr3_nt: TGTGCCAGCAGCGCGGACGGCCTGGAGAAGCAGTACTTC
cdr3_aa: CASSADGLEKQYF

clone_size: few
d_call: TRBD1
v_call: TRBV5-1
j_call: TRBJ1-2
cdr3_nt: TGCGCCAGCAGCCGGACAGGGGGCACGGATGGCTACACCTTC
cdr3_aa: CASSRTGGTDGYTF

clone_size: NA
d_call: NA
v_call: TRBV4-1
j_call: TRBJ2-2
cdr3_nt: TGCGCCAGCAGCCAAGTCAAGTCAGCCGGCGTGAACACCGGGGAGCTGTTTTTT
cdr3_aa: CASSQVKSAGVNTGELFF